The 26 T cell receptor beta chains presented below share a single source sample, sequenced in a study of blood T cell repertoires in COVID-19. TCRdb's table, derived via immunoSEQ multiplex PCR, lists solely in-frame clones and lacks some. Of some 100,000 clones listed, 86% are singletons. The material sequenced was peripheral blood. The receptors derive from a man in his fifties or sixties with acute or convalescent COVID-19.

The chain couples TRBV2 to TRBJ2-2, with 11 nucleotides matching TRBD2. The germline gives CDR1 SNHLY, CDR2 FYNNEI. The CDR3 is made up of 15 amino acids. V lost 6 bases, J lost 5 bases, and 5 bases stayed unmatched. This CDR3 reads CASRKLAGATGELFF. CDR3 bases: TGTGCCAGCAGAAAACTAGCGGGAGCTACCGGGGAGCTGTTTTTT.

The chain is built from TRBV18 and TRBJ2-6, with a tentative D call TRBD2 (6 bases). Germline V gene sequence: CDR1 KGHSH, CDR2 LQKENI. This CDR3 region has 17 residues. Trimming left V 0 bases short and J 4 bases short, with 13 bases between. CDR3 in DNA: TGTGCCAGCTCACCACCCGGAGGGGTTGCCGGGGCCAACGTCCTGACTTTC. Residues: CASSPPGGVAGANVLTF.

In DNA, the CDR3 is TGTGCCAGCAGCTTATATGGAAGCGGGAGTCTAAATGAGCAGTTCTTC. This sequence encodes CASSLYGSGSLNEQFF. This rearrangement joins TRBV5-6 to TRBJ2-1; 8 positions agree with TRBD2. This CDR3 has 16 residues. Germline lookup yields CDR1 SGHDT and CDR2 YYEEEE. V trimming: 2 bases; J trimming: 7 bases; junction bases outside the gene matches: 11.

This chain joins TRBV10-3 and TRBJ2-5, with a tentative D call TRBD2 (5 bases). The CDR3 length is 14 residues. The V gene lost 4 bases and the J gene lost 7 bases, with 16 bases spanning the gap. Germline CDR1 is ENHRY and CDR2 is SYGVKD. The CDR3 bases are TGTGCCATCAGTGGTGAGCGGCAGGACGGGACCCAGTACTTC. Translating it yields CAISGERQDGTQYF.

The V and J genes are TRBV5-4 and TRBJ2-1; possibly TRBD2 for D (5 bases). The CDR3 extends over 14 amino acids. The germline V gene encodes CDR1 SGHNT and CDR2 YYREEE (reference sequence). Trimming removed 0 bases from V and 10 bases from J, with 14 bases in between. The CDR3, as DNA: TGTGCCAGCAGCTTGGACCTCCTAGCTAGCGAGCAGTTCTTC. Translated, it gives CASSLDLLASEQFF. The full variable domain, in which reference TRBV5-4 and TRBJ2-1 provide the parts outside the CDR3, is ETGVTQSPTHLIKTRGQQVTLRCSSQSGHNTVSWYQQALGQGPQFIFQYYREEENGRGNFPPRFSGLQFPNYSSELNVNALELDDSALYLCASSLDLLASEQFFGPGTRLTVL.

The chain has TRBV18 and TRBJ1-2; TRBD1 matches at 9 bases. The CDR3 is 15 residues long. Germline V gives CDR1 KGHSH, CDR2 LQKENI. V gave up 2 bases and J gave up 8 bases; unmatched junction bases: 9. The CDR3 DNA is TGTGCCAGCTCACCAAGTGGACAGGGGATAGAAGGCTACACCTTC. Protein sequence: CASSPSGQGIEGYTF.

This chain links TRBV9 with TRBJ2-5; 11 bases are a match to TRBD2. The V segment lost 0 bases and the J segment 1 base; nucleotides outside the gene matches: 5. Germline V gene data show CDR1 as SGDLS and CDR2 as YYNGEE. CDR3 length: 17 residues. The CDR3, as DNA: TGTGCCAGCAGCGTAGGAGTGACTAGCGGGGTCCAAGAGACCCAGTACTTC. The encoded protein is CASSVGVTSGVQETQYF.

V gene TRBV19 combines with J gene TRBJ2-1, with TRBD2 identical over 14 bases. CDR3 size: 17 residues. J lost 10 bases, V lost 3 bases, and 11 bases had no gene match. Germline assignment: CDR1 LNHDA and CDR2 SQIVND (reference sequence). CDR3 DNA sequence: TGTGCCAGTAGTATGTCAGGACTAGCGGGAGGTTTGCGCGAGCAGTTCTTC. This translates into CASSMSGLAGGLREQFF. The entire variable domain, with the rest obtained from reference TRBV19 and TRBJ2-1, is as follows: DGGITQSPKYLFRKEGQNVTLSCEQNLNHDAMYWYRQDPGQGLRLIYYSQIVNDFQKGDIAEGYSVSREKKESFPLTVTSAQKNPTAFYLCASSMSGLAGGLREQFFGPGTRLTVL.

The V call is TRBV15, the J call TRBJ1-2; 9 bases agree with TRBD1. CDR3 length: 15 amino acids. Germline trimming cut 4 bases from V and 1 base from J; bases unmatched to any gene: 4. Germline V CDR1 and CDR2: LNHNV, YYDKDF (reference sequence). The CDR3 region is CATSIRTGDNYGYTF. CDR3 nucleotides: TGTGCCACCAGCATACGGACAGGGGATAACTATGGCTACACCTTC. Filled out from reference TRBV15 and TRBJ1-2, the complete variable domain reads DAMVIQNPRYQVTQFGKPVTLSCSQTLNHNVMYWYQQKSSQAPKLLFHYYDKDFNNEADTPDNFQSRRPNTSFCFLDIRSPGLGDTAMYLCATSIRTGDNYGYTFGSGTRLTVV.

The chain has TRBV2 and TRBJ2-7; D gene unclear. CDR1 and CDR2 (germline): SNHLY, FYNNEI. The CDR3 is made up of 13 amino acids. The ends were cut back, 7 bases at V and 4 bases at J, with 14 bases in the middle. CDR3 nucleotide sequence: TGTGCCAGCATACGAGACTCTCTTTACGAGCAGTACTTC. Translation gives CASIRDSLYEQYF.

The rearrangement links TRBV2 to TRBJ2-1; maybe TRBD2 (5 bases). The ends were cut back, 1 base at V and 6 bases at J, with 7 bases in the middle. CDR1 is SNHLY, CDR2 FYNNEI, per germline. The CDR3 totals 13 residues. CDR3 bases: TGTGCCAGCAGTGAAGACCGGGGCAATGAGCAGTTCTTC. This sequence encodes CASSEDRGNEQFF.

This chain links TRBV19 with TRBJ1-1; no clear D gene. The CDR3 spans 14 residues. The germline gives CDR1 LNHDA, CDR2 SQIVND (reference sequence). V shed 1 base and J shed 3 bases, with 9 bases lying between them. As DNA, the CDR3 is TGTGCCAGTAGTATAGGACCAGGCGACACTGAAGCTTTCTTT. Translated, it gives CASSIGPGDTEAFF.

The J gene is TRBJ2-3, the V gene TRBV6-5; no clear D. The CDR3 totals 11 residues. Per germline, CDR1 MNHEY and CDR2 SVGAGI. V lost 8 bases, J lost 6 bases, and 9 bases lay in between. In nucleotides, the CDR3 is TGTGCCAGCGGAGAGAGGGATACGCAGTATTTT. Translating it yields CASGERDTQYF.

The chain combines TRBV6-4 with TRBJ2-7, with 9 bases fitting TRBD1. The CDR3 consists of 15 residues. V shed 3 bases and J 3 bases; nucleotides not matched to a gene: 6. The germline CDR1 and CDR2 sequences are MRHNA and SNTAGT. CDR3 sequence: CASSERTGVGYEQYF. CDR3 in DNA: TGTGCCAGCAGTGAAAGGACAGGGGTGGGCTACGAGCAGTACTTC.

The sample holds a few counts of this clone. V and J are TRBV11-2 and TRBJ2-3; D unclear. Per the germline V gene, CDR1 is SGHAT and CDR2 is FQNNGV. V was cut by 5 bases and J by 0 bases, with 12 bases left in between. The CDR3 loop spans 15 amino acids. The CDR3 is CASSPTVLSTDTQYF. The CDR3 DNA reads TGTGCCAGCAGCCCAACAGTACTGAGCACAGATACGCAGTATTTT.

The DNA of the CDR3 is TGTGCCAGCAGCTTAGACAGGGGTTGGGCTTTCTTT. Its protein is CASSLDRGWAFF. The chain carries TRBV11-3 and TRBJ1-1, with D perhaps TRBD1 (6 bases). The V end was cut by 0 bases, the J end by 11 bases, with 10 bases between. The CDR3 covers 12 residues. In germline, CDR1 is SGHNT, CDR2 YENEEA.

The chain uses TRBV25-1 and TRBJ2-5; 8 positions agree with TRBD1. This CDR3 spans 13 amino acids. V lost 9 bases to trimming and J lost 5 bases; unmatched junction nucleotides: 8. Germline CDR1 MGHDK, CDR2 SYGVNS. DNA for the CDR3: TGTGCCAGTCGAAGGACAGGGCCGGAGACCCAGTACTTC. Translated, it gives CASRRTGPETQYF. Looking up the rest from reference TRBV25-1 and TRBJ2-5 gives the full variable domain: EADIYQTPRYLVIGTGKKITLECSQTMGHDKMYWYQQDPGMELHLIHYSYGVNSTEKGDLSSESTVSRIRTEHFPLTLESARPSHTSQYLCASRRTGPETQYFGPGTRLLVL.

The chain is built from TRBV2 and TRBJ1-2; 7 bases map to TRBD1. CDR1 and CDR2 (germline): SNHLY, FYNNEI. The CDR3 has 15 residues. Trimming cost V 6 bases and J 0 bases; bases outside gene matches: 7. The CDR3 region is CASRGQFLPNYGYTF. In DNA form, the CDR3 reads TGTGCCAGCAGGGGACAGTTTCTTCCTAACTATGGCTACACCTTC. The whole variable domain, filled in from reference TRBV2 and TRBJ1-2, reads EPEVTQTPSHQVTQMGQEVILRCVPISNHLYFYWYRQILGQKVEFLVSFYNNEISEKSEIFDDQFSVERPDGSNFTLKIRSTKLEDSAMYFCASRGQFLPNYGYTFGSGTRLTVV.

The genes are TRBV6-1 and TRBJ1-5; a possible D gene is TRBD1 (5 bases). Germline V gene lookup returns CDR1 MNHNS and CDR2 SASEGT. With 2 bases removed from V and 3 bases from J, the gap between germline ends came to 11 bases. There are 15 residues in the CDR3. As DNA, the CDR3 is TGTGCCAGCAGTGAATCCAGGGCCCTCAATCAGCCCCAGCATTTT. It specifies CASSESRALNQPQHF.

This clone was detected once. This may be a read error, as it is one base from a much larger clone. J is TRBJ2-1 and V is TRBV4-2; TRBD2 matches 7 bases. Per germline, CDR1 LGHNA and CDR2 YNFKEQ. The J segment lost 4 bases and the V segment lost 3 bases, leaving 6 bases of the junction unmatched. This CDR3 is 15 amino acids long. This CDR3 reads CASSQELAEYNEQFF. CDR3 bases: TGTGCCAGCAGCCAGGAGCTAGCGGAATACAATGAGCAGTTCTTC.

The V and J genes are TRBV12-3 or TRBV12-4 and TRBJ1-2, with 7 bases identical to TRBD1. This CDR3 region has 13 residues. V shed 7 bases, J shed 8 bases, and the junction held 10 bases outside the gene matches. The CDR3 nucleotides are TGTGCCAGCACCCCGACAGGGAGAGGCGGCTACACCTTC. Translated, it gives CASTPTGRGGYTF.

V and J are TRBV6-7 and TRBJ1-1; 7 bases line up with TRBD1. TRBV6-7 is identified as an open reading frame with a role that is uncertain. The CDR3 spans 18 residues. With V trimmed by 11 bases and J by 3 bases, 24 bases remained unmatched. The CDR3 coding sequence is TGTGCCGTGAAACGGGACAGCAGCAAATTAGGGATGGACACTGAAGCTTTCTTT. This codes for CAVKRDSSKLGMDTEAFF.

In this sample, this clone turned up once. The chain is built from TRBV18 and TRBJ1-5; D is ambiguous. V lost 2 bases and J lost 7, with 12 bases in between. The germline V gene has CDR1 KGHSH and CDR2 LQKENI. This CDR3 is built from 14 residues. The CDR3 region has the DNA TGTGCCAGCTCACCAGGCTTAATGGGCCAGCCCCAGCATTTT. Protein product: CASSPGLMGQPQHF.

The chain recombines TRBV2 with TRBJ2-3, with TRBD2 matching 9 bases. The V gene's germline CDR1 is SNHLY and CDR2 FYNNEI. The CDR3 runs 14 residues. The V and J ends lost 5 bases and 4 bases, in that order; junction bases with no gene match: 4. The CDR3 loop reads CASSLAGWADTQYF. The DNA for the CDR3 is TGTGCCAGCAGTCTAGCGGGATGGGCAGATACGCAGTATTTT.

This clone was counted once. The CDR3 DNA follows: TGTGCCAGTAGTATAAGCCCTAGCGGGAGGAACATTCAGTACTTC. It specifies CASSISPSGRNIQYF. V and J are TRBV19 and TRBJ2-4; 11 nucleotides line up with TRBD2. With 2 bases clipped from V and 7 bases from J, the junction kept 4 bases outside the gene matches. The length of the CDR3 is 15 residues. The germline V gene has CDR1 LNHDA and CDR2 SQIVND (reference sequence). The whole variable domain, filled in from reference TRBV19 and TRBJ2-4, reads DGGITQSPKYLFRKEGQNVTLSCEQNLNHDAMYWYRQDPGQGLRLIYYSQIVNDFQKGDIAEGYSVSREKKESFPLTVTSAQKNPTAFYLCASSISPSGRNIQYFGAGTRLSVL.

This chain uses TRBV4-1 with TRBJ1-2, with 9 positions matching TRBD1. The CDR3 has 14 residues. CDR1 MGHRA and CDR2 YSYEKL come from the germline V gene. J gave up 12 bases and V 0 bases, and 8 bases lay outside the gene matches. The CDR3 DNA is TGCGCCAGCAGCCAAGAGGGGACAGGGTTTCCCCACACCTTC. It is translated as CASSQEGTGFPHTF.